One and the same sample provided the 4 T cell receptor beta chains below, sequenced in a study of spatial heterogeneity in lung cancer. TCRdb reanalysed the 5' RACE reads using MiXCR and keeps one entry per CDR3 protein. Counted here are roughly 10,000 distinct CDR3 sequences, around 3.5% occurring once; the ten biggest clones make up approximately 51%. Sample time point: sample taken at primary tumor resection. The input material, whole RNA from tumor, nontumor lung or frozen PBMC, was sequenced unsorted. Specimen: PBMCs, collected at surgery. These receptor sequences come from a female donor with early-stage non-small cell lung cancer.

Many counts were recorded for this clonotype. Since the library was made to target alpha chains, this beta chain is a stray read and its abundance is not meaningful. The chain couples TRBV10-3 to TRBJ2-7; 8 bases are a match to TRBD2. The CDR3 sequence is 14 residues long. V lost 9 bases and J lost 5; bases outside the gene matches: 12. The V gene's germline CDR1 is ENHRY and CDR2 SYGVKD. The CDR3 loop reads CAMAAGVTMHEQYF. CDR3 DNA sequence: TGTGCCATGGCAGCGGGGGTTACGATGCACGAGCAGTACTTC.

On this clonotype itself: This beta chain lies outside the target of a library built for alpha chains; its clone size means little. This sequence joins TRBV12-3 or TRBV12-4 and TRBJ2-1; 9 nucleotides align to TRBD2. The length of the CDR3 is 15 residues. V lost 3 bases to trimming and J lost 7 bases; unmatched junction nucleotides: 7. The CDR3 reads CASSFRGRALNEQFF. The CDR3 DNA is TGTGCCAGCAGTTTTCGCGGGAGGGCCTTAAATGAGCAGTTCTTC.

This clonotype was detected ten times or more. This beta chain represents an off-target read in a library built for alpha chains; its size is of limited meaning. CDR3 residues: CASSVGQDTDTQYF. The CDR3 region has the DNA TGCGCCAGCAGCGTAGGACAGGACACAGATACGCAGTATTTT. The rearrangement uses TRBV5-1 and TRBJ2-3, with 7 bases identical to TRBD1. The CDR3 length is 14 residues. After removal of 4 bases from V and 2 bases from J, the junction contained 4 bases not matched to a gene. Germline loops: CDR1 SGHRS, CDR2 YFSETQ. Drawing the rest from reference TRBV5-1 and TRBJ2-3, the complete variable domain is KAGVTQTPRYLIKTRGQQVTLSCSPISGHRSVSWYQQTPGQGLQFLFEYFSETQRNKGNFPGRFSGRQFSNSRSEMNVSTLELGDSALYLCASSVGQDTDTQYFGPGTRLTVL.

This clonotype was seen ten or more times. This beta chain is a stray sequence in a library constructed for alpha chains; its clone size is not meaningful. In nucleotides, the CDR3 is TGTGCCAGCAGTTTATGGACCCTCTCCGGAGACCACAATGAGCAGTTCTTC. This codes for CASSLWTLSGDHNEQFF. The V call is TRBV28, the J call TRBJ2-1, with no clear D. CDR1 and CDR2 (germline): MDHEN, SYDVKM. The ends were cut back, 0 bases at V and 5 bases at J, with 17 bases in the middle. CDR3 size: 17 residues.